The source of this T cell receptor beta chain is a study of CD8 T cells in Susac syndrome. An amount of RNA that ranged from about 0.45 to 1 ug was reverse transcribed with random hexamers. TCRdb analysed the immunoSEQ multiplex PCR reads with MiXCR anew, one entry per CDR3 protein. The top ten hold about 0.27% of the sample, which has approximately 26,000 distinct CDR3 sequences, 85% to 95% seen once. The CDR3 has 14 residues. Germline V CDR1 and CDR2: DFQATT, SNEGSKA (reference sequence). With V trimmed by 3 bases and J by 3 bases, 7 bases remained unmatched. TEMRA cells were FACS-enriched and CD8+ and CD4+ T cells negatively isolated.

V gene TRBV20-1 combines with J gene TRBJ2-5; 7 bases are shared with TRBD1. The sample was CD8+ T cells from PBMCs. The origin of this receptor is a human donor in good health. CDR3 region: CSASPRDRKETQYF. The CDR3 DNA is TGCAGTGCTAGCCCCCGGGACAGAAAAGAGACCCAGTACTTC.